The present T cell receptor (beta chain) was sequenced within a study of blood T cell repertoires in COVID-19. Clones were sequenced by immunoSEQ multiplex PCR, and TCRdb holds only the in-frame ones, with some missing. Of 300,000 to 350,000 clones detected, around 91% appear once; the ten largest clones hold 3.5% to 4.5%. There are 13 residues in the CDR3. The trim removed 11 bases at V and 4 bases at J, leaving 10 bases unmatched. CDR1 is MDHEN, CDR2 SYDVKM, per germline. Participant age was roughly 18 to 100 years, and participants resided in roughly 25 US areas. V gene TRBV28 combines with J gene TRBJ2-7; 8 nucleotides align to TRBD2. The sequencing input was PBMCs or T cells enriched from blood (not recorded which). This TCR was sampled from a woman between 18 and 29 years old with acute COVID-19. Here the CDR3 reads CAAREGRGYEQYF. The CDR3 nucleotides read TGTGCCGCCCGGGAGGGGCGGGGATACGAGCAGTACTTC.